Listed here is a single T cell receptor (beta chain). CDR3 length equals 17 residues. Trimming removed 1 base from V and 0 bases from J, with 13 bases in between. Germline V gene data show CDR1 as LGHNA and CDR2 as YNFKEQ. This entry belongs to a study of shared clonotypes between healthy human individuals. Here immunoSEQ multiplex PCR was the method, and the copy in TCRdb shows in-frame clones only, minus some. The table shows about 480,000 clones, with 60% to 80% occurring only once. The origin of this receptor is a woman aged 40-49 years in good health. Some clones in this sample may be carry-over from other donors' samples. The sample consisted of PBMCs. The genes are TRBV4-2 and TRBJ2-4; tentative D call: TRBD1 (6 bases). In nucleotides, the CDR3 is TGTGCCAGCAGCCAAGTTACAGGGAAACTAGCCAAAAACATTCAGTACTTC. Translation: CASSQVTGKLAKNIQYF.